This T cell receptor (beta chain) was sequenced for a study of T cell clonality in common variable immunodeficiency. Replacement immunoglobulin had been given to every CVID subject for at least one year. Sequencing used immunoSEQ multiplex PCR; TCRdb keeps in-frame clones, though not all of them. The data show some 15,000 clones, and the top ten clones hold roughly 4.9%. With 7 bases clipped from V and 6 bases from J, the junction kept 10 bases outside the gene matches. This CDR3 contains 13 residues. CDR1 is SQVTM, CDR2 ANQGSEA, per germline. Comments on this clone: Antigen specificity is unknown. The read falls 3 residues short of the CDR3 end, and the missing part is taken from the germline J gene.

Broader study findings: Fewer deletions and N-nucleotide insertions were reportedly seen in common variable immunodeficiency TCR beta sequences.

The genes are TRBV29-1 and TRBJ1-2; 8 positions match TRBD1. The specimen was peripheral blood mononuclear cells. The sequence came from a human donor with common variable immunodeficiency. Partial CDR3 DNA: TGCAGCGCCAGGGGGCGCGAGTTGAATGGC. Translating it yields CSARGRELNG. The CDR3 as a whole reads CSARGRELNGYTF.